This T cell receptor (beta chain) derives from a study of cytomegalovirus exposure and HLA in healthy donors. In the PCR, 60 Vbeta and 13 Jbeta primers were used. Clones were sequenced by immunoSEQ multiplex PCR, and TCRdb holds only the in-frame ones, with some missing. Found here are under 200,000 clones, approximately 80% of them singletons; the top ten hold approximately 7%. This clone was seen a handful of times. CDR1 and CDR2 (germline): SGHDT, YYEEEE. CDR3 length: 14 amino acids. V lost 0 bases to trimming and J lost 0 bases, with 4 bases between them. The sequenced sample was PBMCs. This TCR came from a woman in her thirties in good health and CMV-seropositive. This chain joins TRBV5-6 and TRBJ1-3, with D unclear. Written as DNA, the CDR3 is TGTGCCAGCAGCTTGGCATTCTCTGGAAACACCATATATTTT. Translation: CASSLAFSGNTIYF. The full variable domain, its missing parts supplied by reference TRBV5-6 and TRBJ1-3, is DAGVTQSPTHLIKTRGQQVTLRCSPKSGHDTVSWYQQALGQGPQFIFQYYEEEERQRGNFPDRFSGHQFPNYSSELNVNALLLGDSALYLCASSLAFSGNTIYFGEGSWLTVV.